This T cell receptor beta chain was recovered during a study of T cells after yellow fever vaccination. The CDR3 extends over 15 amino acids. Germline lookup yields CDR1 SGHTA and CDR2 FQGTGA. Trimming left V 2 bases short and J 2 bases short, with 10 bases between. Study-wide findings and caveats: Post-booster repertoires again held most primary-vaccination clones (about 95% CD4, roughly 90% CD8). Only a minor proportion of clonotypes was detected across both CD4 and CD8 compartments. Bulk-population clonotypes that are abundant could appear as contaminants in FACS-sorted repertoires.

TCR cDNA, made by 5'RACE template switching, carried an added universal primer site and UMIs. A single record per CDR3 protein comes from TCRdb applying MiXCR to the 5' RACE reads. This sample has some 340,000 distinct CDR3 sequences, with around 10% found just once. This clonotype was observed a few times. As yet, its antigen is unknown. Sequences were derived from CD4+ T cells sorted from PBMCs, sampled 45 days after the yellow fever booster vaccination. The chain employs TRBV7-3 and TRBJ2-1, with TRBD2 as a possible D gene (6 bases). The sequence came from a man younger than 35 who received the YFV17D yellow fever vaccine. The CDR3 protein is CASSLPGVTYNEQFF. The CDR3 coding sequence is TGTGCCAGCAGCTTACCGGGGGTGACCTACAATGAGCAGTTCTTC.